The rows below give T cell receptor beta chains drawn from one sample of a study of blood T cell repertoires in COVID-19. TCRdb keeps only in-frame clones here, not all; method: immunoSEQ multiplex PCR. The sample lists about 200,000 clones, 60% to 85% seen once, with 4.5% to 7% in the top ten. Sequenced sample: peripheral blood. These receptors were obtained from a woman in her 70s with acute or convalescent COVID-19. Each CDR3 is given with its conserved first and last residue. The D gene is left open where the match is weak. For some rows the clone size is stated as once, few or many, or as a class when expanded; others skip it.

CDR3nt	CDR3aa	abundance	j_gene	v_gene	d_gene
TGTGCCAGTACCCGGACAGACTATGGCTACACCTTC	CASTRTDYGYTF	-	TRBJ1-2	TRBV19	-
TGTGCCAGCAGCCAAGGGACTAGCGGAGAGACCCAGTACTTC	CASSQGTSGETQYF	-	TRBJ2-5	TRBV3-1/TRBV3-2	TRBD2
TGTGCCAGCAGCACGGGACTTTTTGAGACCCAGTACTTC	CASSTGLFETQYF	-	TRBJ2-5	TRBV5-4	-
TGTGCCAGCAGTCCCCTAGCGGGAATATACTACGAGCAGTACTTC	CASSPLAGIYYEQYF	-	TRBJ2-7	TRBV2	TRBD2
TGTGCCAGCATGGCAGCCCCGCGGGCCAATGAGCAGTTCTTC	CASMAAPRANEQFF	once	TRBJ2-1	TRBV2	-
TGTGCCAGCAGTTTGGCCCCGGAGGGGTTAGCGGGGGGTTGGCGGGAGCAGTTCTTC	CASSLAPEGLAGGWREQFF	-	TRBJ2-1	TRBV28	TRBD2
TGCAGTGCTAATGACAGGGGTAATCAGCCCCAGCATTTT	CSANDRGNQPQHF	-	TRBJ1-5	TRBV20-1	TRBD1
TGTGCCAGCAGTGACGGGGGGAGGAGCAATCAGCCCCAGCATTTT	CASSDGGRSNQPQHF	-	TRBJ1-5	TRBV2	-
TGCAGCGTTGGGCGGTTCCAAGAGACCCAGTACTTC	CSVGRFQETQYF	once	TRBJ2-5	TRBV29-1	-
TGTGCCAGCAGCTTGGCAGCGGACTCTTACGAGCAGTACTTC	CASSLAADSYEQYF	-	TRBJ2-7	TRBV5-4	-
TGTGCCAGCAGCTACACTAGCGGGAGCAATGAGCAGTTCTTC	CASSYTSGSNEQFF	-	TRBJ2-1	TRBV7-3	TRBD2
TGCGCCAGCAGGAACCCGGGACTAGCGGCATACAATGAGCAGTTCTTC	CASRNPGLAAYNEQFF	-	TRBJ2-1	TRBV5-1	TRBD2
TGTGCCAGCAGCTTTAGCGGGTTCAGCACAGATACGCAGTATTTT	CASSFSGFSTDTQYF	once	TRBJ2-3	TRBV7-9	TRBD2
TGTGCCAGCAGCTCACTAGCGGGAGGGGGTGATGAGCAGTTCTTC	CASSSLAGGGDEQFF	-	TRBJ2-1	TRBV7-3	TRBD2